Each of the 5 T cell receptor beta chains below was sequenced from the same sample in a study of T-cell reconstitution after alpha-beta-depleted transplantation in children. It was with unique molecular identifiers that the TCRbeta library was prepared. TCRdb fed the PCR reads into MiXCR, producing one record per CDR3 protein. Found here are about 300,000 distinct CDR3 sequences, 9.5% to 13% of them singletons; the top ten hold approximately 7.6%. The sequencing used PBMCs, collected before TCRalphabeta/CD19-depleted stem cell transplant. Receptors were obtained from a boy under two years old with acute myeloid leukemia, due to receive a stem cell transplant.

This clonotype was seen a handful of times. The chain uses TRBV11-2 and TRBJ2-1; 11 nucleotides match TRBD2. V trimming: 1 base; J trimming: 2 bases; junction bases outside the gene matches: 10. The CDR3 has 19 residues. The germline CDR1 and CDR2 sequences are SGHAT and FQNNGV. CDR3 nucleotides: TGTGCCAGCAGCTTAGGAGTGGGGACTAGCGGCAGGCCCTACAATGAGCAGTTCTTC. Translation gives CASSLGVGTSGRPYNEQFF.

This clonotype was observed many times. V and J are TRBV4-3 and TRBJ2-1, with 7 bases aligning to TRBD1. Germline assignment: CDR1 LGHNA and CDR2 YSLEER. CDR3 length: 16 residues. The trim removed 1 base at V and 4 bases at J, leaving 7 bases unmatched. CDR3 nucleotides: TGCGCCAGCAGCCAAGGTGCCCTGGGACAGTACAATGAGCAGTTCTTC. Amino acids: CASSQGALGQYNEQFF.

The table lists this clonotype with many counts. This chain links TRBV7-3 with TRBJ2-3, with TRBD2 matching over 12 bases. CDR1 and CDR2 (germline): SGHTA, FQGTGA. V shed 2 bases and J 8 bases; nucleotides not matched to a gene: 14. This CDR3 is 18 amino acids long. The DNA for the CDR3 is TGTGCCAGCAGCTTATACGGTGGCTCTAGCGGGAGGGCAAGTACGCAGTATTTT. This gives the protein CASSLYGGSSGRASTQYF.

In DNA form, the CDR3 reads TGCGCCAGCAGCGAACCGTCACTAGCGAAGAGCACAGATACGCAGTATTTT. Translating gives CASSEPSLAKSTDTQYF. The chain has TRBV5-1 and TRBJ2-3; TRBD2 matches 7 bases. V was pared by 4 bases and J by 0 bases, with 11 bases of the junction left unmatched. In germline, CDR1 is SGHRS, CDR2 YFSETQ. This CDR3 has 17 residues.

The V and J genes are TRBV7-2 and TRBJ1-5, with 9 positions matching TRBD1. The CDR3 has 16 residues. V was pared by 5 bases and J by 1 base, with 6 bases of the junction left unmatched. Germline values: CDR1 SGHTA, CDR2 FQGNSA. The CDR3 nucleotides are TGTGCCAGCAGCCCGACCGGGACAGGGAGCAATCAGCCCCAGCATTTT. The encoded protein is CASSPTGTGSNQPQHF.